The rows below give T cell receptor beta chains drawn from one sample of a study of blood T cell repertoires in COVID-19. The method was immunoSEQ multiplex PCR; TCRdb's version includes in-frame clones alone and lacks a portion of them. Of about 230,000 clones in the sample, roughly 79% are singletons; the top ten hold 6.5% to 9.5%. The sample consisted of peripheral blood. The source is an elderly woman with COVID-19, enrolled during active disease. CDR3s include the opening cysteine and the closing phenylalanine or tryptophan. A D gene is named only where the DNA matches it firmly. The size of a clone is reported for some rows only, either as once, few or many, or as a class for expanded clones.

d_call: NA
v_call: TRBV29-1
j_call: TRBJ1-5
clone_size: NA
cdr3_aa: CSVGEGNQPQHF
cdr3_nt: TGCAGCGTTGGCGAGGGAAATCAGCCCCAGCATTTT

d_call: TRBD1
v_call: TRBV2
j_call: TRBJ1-1
clone_size: NA
cdr3_aa: CASRGQGKTEAFF
cdr3_nt: TGTGCCAGCAGGGGACAGGGTAAGACTGAAGCTTTCTTT

d_call: NA
v_call: TRBV18
j_call: TRBJ1-1
clone_size: NA
cdr3_aa: CASSPGQGHTEAFF
cdr3_nt: TGTGCCAGCTCACCAGGGCAGGGGCACACTGAAGCTTTCTTT

d_call: NA
v_call: TRBV6-5
j_call: TRBJ1-2
clone_size: NA
cdr3_aa: CASYYGAYGYTF
cdr3_nt: TGTGCCAGCTATTATGGGGCCTATGGCTACACCTTC

d_call: TRBD2
v_call: TRBV4-1
j_call: TRBJ2-3
clone_size: NA
cdr3_aa: CASSQDGTSGFTDTQYF
cdr3_nt: TGCGCCAGCAGCCAAGACGGGACTAGCGGGTTCACAGATACGCAGTATTTT

d_call: TRBD1
v_call: TRBV28
j_call: TRBJ2-5
clone_size: once
cdr3_aa: CASASTGKETQYF
cdr3_nt: TGTGCCAGCGCTTCGACAGGGAAGGAGACCCAGTACTTC

d_call: NA
v_call: TRBV30
j_call: TRBJ1-3
clone_size: NA
cdr3_aa: CAWKWGDGNTIYF
cdr3_nt: TGTGCCTGGAAATGGGGGGACGGAAACACCATATATTTT

d_call: TRBD2
v_call: TRBV7-2
j_call: TRBJ2-7
clone_size: NA
cdr3_aa: CASSLSPLAGAHEQYF
cdr3_nt: TGTGCCAGCAGCTTATCCCCCCTAGCGGGAGCACACGAGCAGTACTTC

d_call: NA
v_call: TRBV7-2
j_call: TRBJ1-3
clone_size: NA
cdr3_aa: CASSLGAFSGNTIYF
cdr3_nt: TGTGCCAGCAGCTTAGGGGCCTTCTCTGGAAACACCATATATTTT

d_call: TRBD1
v_call: TRBV12-3/TRBV12-4
j_call: TRBJ1-1
clone_size: NA
cdr3_aa: CASALFSGGEAFF
cdr3_nt: TGTGCCAGCGCCTTGTTCTCAGGGGGCGAGGCTTTCTTT

d_call: NA
v_call: TRBV30
j_call: TRBJ1-2
clone_size: NA
cdr3_aa: CAWSVQIPNYGYTF
cdr3_nt: TGTGCCTGGAGTGTACAGATCCCTAACTATGGCTACACCTTC

d_call: NA
v_call: TRBV5-4
j_call: TRBJ2-3
clone_size: NA
cdr3_aa: CASSISGTDTQYF
cdr3_nt: TGTGCCAGCAGCATTAGCGGCACAGATACGCAGTATTTT

d_call: TRBD2
v_call: TRBV5-5
j_call: TRBJ2-1
clone_size: NA
cdr3_aa: CASSLTLRISGSNEQFF
cdr3_nt: TGTGCCAGCAGCTTAACGCTACGGATTAGCGGGAGCAATGAGCAGTTCTTC

d_call: NA
v_call: TRBV5-1
j_call: TRBJ1-5
clone_size: NA
cdr3_aa: CASSRSAAEPQHF
cdr3_nt: TGCGCCAGCAGCCGGTCCGCCGCGGAGCCCCAGCATTTT

d_call: NA
v_call: TRBV6-2/TRBV6-3
j_call: TRBJ1-2
clone_size: NA
cdr3_aa: CASSYREHIYGYTF
cdr3_nt: TGTGCCAGCAGTTACAGGGAGCATATATATGGCTACACCTTC

d_call: TRBD1
v_call: TRBV18
j_call: TRBJ1-4
clone_size: NA
cdr3_aa: CASRWTGNEKLFF
cdr3_nt: TGTGCCAGCCGGTGGACAGGAAATGAAAAACTGTTTTTT

d_call: NA
v_call: TRBV29-1
j_call: TRBJ2-1
clone_size: NA
cdr3_aa: CSVDRPPHEQFF
cdr3_nt: TGCAGCGTTGACAGGCCCCCGCATGAGCAGTTCTTC

d_call: NA
v_call: TRBV7-8
j_call: TRBJ1-3
clone_size: few
cdr3_aa: CASSKYSRQSGNTIYF
cdr3_nt: TGTGCCAGCAGCAAATACTCAAGACAGAGTGGAAACACCATATATTTT

d_call: NA
v_call: TRBV21-1
j_call: TRBJ2-6
clone_size: once
cdr3_aa: CASSKTGTGDPSGANVLTF
cdr3_nt: TGTGCCAGCAGCAAGACGGGGACAGGGGACCCCTCTGGGGCCAACGTCCTGACTTTC

d_call: NA
v_call: TRBV30
j_call: TRBJ1-4
clone_size: few
cdr3_aa: CAWSVPFEGEKLFF
cdr3_nt: TGTGCCTGGAGTGTCCCGTTTGAGGGCGAAAAACTGTTTTTT